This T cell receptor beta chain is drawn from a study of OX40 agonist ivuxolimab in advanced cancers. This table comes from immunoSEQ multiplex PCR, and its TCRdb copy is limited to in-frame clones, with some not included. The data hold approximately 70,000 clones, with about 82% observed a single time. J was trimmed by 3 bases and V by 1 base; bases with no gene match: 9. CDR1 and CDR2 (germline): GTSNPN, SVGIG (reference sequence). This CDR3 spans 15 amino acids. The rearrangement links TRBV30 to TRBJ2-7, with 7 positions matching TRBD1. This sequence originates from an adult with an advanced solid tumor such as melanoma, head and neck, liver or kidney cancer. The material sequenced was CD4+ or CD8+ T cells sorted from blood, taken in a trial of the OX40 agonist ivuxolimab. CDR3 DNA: TGTGCCTGGAGTGGGAGACAGGGTGTGGGCTACGAGCAGTACTTC. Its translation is CAWSGRQGVGYEQYF.